Below are 14 T cell receptor beta chains sequenced from a single sample in a study of early T cells in non-severe SARS-CoV-2 infection. TCRdb re-derived calls from the 5' RACE reads in MiXCR, one entry per CDR3 protein. The sample has some 25,000 distinct CDR3 sequences; roughly 5.9% are singletons. The sample comprised whole blood. The source is an adult who was a healthcare worker with PCR-confirmed SARS-CoV-2 infection or an uninfected control (not recorded which).

This clonotype was seen ten or more times. The chain joins TRBV7-2 to TRBJ1-1, with D tentatively TRBD1 (6 bases). This CDR3 has 13 amino acids. Trimming cost V 5 bases and J 0 bases, with 7 bases left between them. CDR1 and CDR2 (germline): SGHTA, FQGNSA. CDR3 loop: CASSRDMNTEAFF. The CDR3 DNA reads as TGTGCCAGCAGCCGGGACATGAACACTGAAGCTTTCTTT.

This clonotype was recorded many times. This chain joins TRBV7-2 and TRBJ2-3; D gene ambiguous. This CDR3 is built from 15 residues. V shed 0 bases and J shed 2 bases, with 9 bases lying between them. Germline V CDR1 and CDR2: SGHTA, FQGNSA. DNA for the CDR3: TGTGCCAGCAGCTTAGCGCGCGGCGTCACAGATACGCAGTATTTT. Translating it yields CASSLARGVTDTQYF. Full variable domain (missing parts from reference TRBV7-2 and TRBJ2-3): GAGVSQSPSNKVTEKGKDVELRCDPISGHTALYWYRQSLGQGLEFLIYFQGNSAPDKSGLPSDRFSAERTGGSVSTLTIQRTQQEDSAVYLCASSLARGVTDTQYFGPGTRLTVL.

This clonotype was counted ten times or more. This chain joins TRBV11-2 and TRBJ1-1; D may be TRBD1 (6 bases). V shed 4 bases and J shed 5 bases, with 23 bases lying between them. The CDR3 has 17 residues. Germline values: CDR1 SGHAT, CDR2 FQNNGV. Here the CDR3 DNA reads TGTGCCAGCAGCTCCTCCTTCGTTAGGGGGGGCAGGACTGAAGCTTTCTTT. Translation gives CASSSSFVRGGRTEAFF.

This clonotype was found many times. The V and J genes are TRBV9 and TRBJ2-1, with D perhaps being TRBD1 or TRBD2 (5 bases each). Germline V gives CDR1 SGDLS, CDR2 YYNGEE. The CDR3 is made up of 15 amino acids. V was pared by 4 bases and J by 3 bases, with 14 bases between. The CDR3 loop reads CASSPEGFIYNEQFF. The CDR3 region has the DNA TGTGCCAGCAGCCCCGAGGGGTTTATCTACAATGAGCAGTTCTTC.

The chain uses TRBV25-1 and TRBJ2-2, with TRBD2 matching over 7 bases. Germline V gene sequence: CDR1 MGHDK, CDR2 SYGVNS. This CDR3 is built from 18 residues. V lost 0 bases and J lost 1; bases outside the gene matches: 8. The chain's CDR3 is CASSEYMGGMGNTGELFF. The CDR3 coding sequence is TGTGCCAGCAGTGAATATATGGGAGGGATGGGGAACACCGGGGAGCTGTTTTTT.

The chain joins TRBV6-2 or TRBV6-3 to TRBJ1-1; 7 bases match TRBD1. There are 11 residues in the CDR3. Germline loops: CDR1 MNHEY, CDR2 SVGEGT. J gave up 10 bases and V 2 bases, and 1 base lay outside the gene matches. The CDR3 sequence: CASSYNRGAFF. The CDR3, as DNA: TGTGCCAGCAGTTACAACAGGGGAGCTTTCTTT.

This chain uses TRBV6-1 with TRBJ1-2; D gene ambiguous. The V end was cut by 1 base, the J end by 0 bases, with 15 bases between. Looked up from germline, CDR1 is MNHNS and CDR2 is SASEGT. The length of the CDR3 is 17 residues. The CDR3 reads CASSEVVGGATNYGYTF. Written as DNA, the CDR3 is TGTGCCAGCAGTGAAGTGGTTGGAGGAGCGACTAACTATGGCTACACCTTC.

This clonotype turned up a few times. The chain links TRBV7-2 to TRBJ2-1; 8 bases align to TRBD2. The CDR3 is made up of 15 amino acids. Germline CDR1 is SGHTA and CDR2 is FQGNSA. V lost 5 bases to trimming and J lost 8 bases; unmatched junction nucleotides: 11. CDR3 loop: CASSPAAGEVYEQFF. For the CDR3, the DNA is TGTGCCAGCAGCCCCGCAGCGGGAGAAGTATATGAGCAGTTCTTC.

This clonotype is classed as medium-sized. The chain links TRBV29-1 to TRBJ2-1; D may match TRBD1 or TRBD2 (5 bases each). Germline V gives CDR1 SQVTM, CDR2 ANQGSEA. The CDR3 contains 14 residues. Trimming removed 7 bases at V and 0 bases at J, with 13 bases between. Here the CDR3 reads CSEAGSNSYNEQFF. Here the CDR3 DNA reads TGCAGCGAGGCAGGGAGCAACTCCTACAATGAGCAGTTCTTC.

This clonotype was found a few times. The CDR3: CSARENGNTEAFF. As DNA, the CDR3 is TGCAGTGCTAGAGAAAACGGGAACACTGAAGCTTTCTTT. The chain joins TRBV20-1 to TRBJ1-1; D is ambiguous. CDR3 size: 13 residues. The V and J ends lost 0 bases and 1 base respectively, with 6 bases between them. Germline loops: CDR1 DFQATT, CDR2 SNEGSKA (reference sequence).

This clonotype was recorded many times. V is TRBV6-2 or TRBV6-3 and J is TRBJ2-3; 11 bases align to TRBD1. V shed 4 bases and J 3 bases; nucleotides not matched to a gene: 3. CDR1 is MNHEY, CDR2 SVGEGT, per germline. The CDR3 runs 15 residues. The CDR3 sequence is CASSSDRGLTDTQYF. For the CDR3, the DNA is TGTGCCAGCAGTTCGGACAGGGGGCTTACAGATACGCAGTATTTT.

This clonotype has just a few counts. The chain links TRBV15 to TRBJ2-3; the match to TRBD2 covers 10 bases. Germline V gene data show CDR1 as LNHNV and CDR2 as YYDKDF (reference sequence). The CDR3 length is 15 residues. V lost 4 bases and J lost 3; bases outside the gene matches: 4. Here the CDR3 reads CATSILAGGTDTQYF. CDR3 DNA sequence: TGTGCCACCAGCATATTAGCGGGAGGAACAGATACGCAGTATTTT.

This clonotype is medium-sized within its sample. The chain recombines TRBV19 with TRBJ2-1; D is unresolved. CDR1 is LNHDA and CDR2 is SQIVND in the germline V gene (reference sequence). The CDR3 covers 14 residues. Trimming cost V 5 bases and J 8 bases, with 16 bases left between them. The CDR3 sequence is CASSALTSFDEQFF. The CDR3 nucleotides read TGTGCCAGTAGTGCCTTGACCTCCTTCGATGAGCAGTTCTTC.

This chain connects TRBV6-2 or TRBV6-3 to TRBJ2-1; D is tentatively TRBD1 or TRBD2 (5 bases each). Per germline, CDR1 MNHEY and CDR2 SVGEGT. There are 14 residues in the CDR3. Trimming took off 5 bases at V and 1 base at J, with 9 bases between the two ends. The CDR3 is CASSKGRSYNEQFF. The CDR3 DNA follows: TGTGCCAGCAGTAAGGGACGGTCCTACAATGAGCAGTTCTTC.